This entry features one T cell receptor beta chain sequence. The target antigen is unknown. The data derive from a study of T cell responses to AZD1222 COVID-19 vaccine. General study results and limits: Donors in the cohort were predominantly white British and more often female, and clonal diversity was possibly underestimated. Two AZD1222 doses significantly raised spike-specific TCR breadth and depth over controls. Repertoire sampling occurred only after the peak T cell response. The CD4 TCRs associated with vaccination extended across spike and predominated at 160-218 and 743-854.

The V gene end was trimmed by 4 bases and the J gene end by 4 bases; junction bases not matched to a gene: 6. The germline gives CDR1 LGHDT, CDR2 YNNKEL (reference sequence). This CDR3 comprises 17 residues. Some clones are missing from TCRdb's copy, which holds only in-frame ones; the method was immunoSEQ multiplex PCR. The repertoire consists of roughly 100,000 clones, with roughly 86% occurring once and the leading ten covering around 3.3%. The receptor's source is an adult who received the MenACWY meningococcal vaccine as a control. V is TRBV3-1 (or the pseudogene TRBV3-2) and J is TRBJ2-1, with 14 bases aligning to TRBD2. The material sequenced was peripheral blood, taken 28 days after the second dose of the MenACWY control vaccine. CDR3 in amino acids: CASSRTSGGIPYNEQFF. The CDR3 nucleotides are TGTGCCAGCAGCCGGACTAGCGGGGGGATACCTTACAATGAGCAGTTCTTC.